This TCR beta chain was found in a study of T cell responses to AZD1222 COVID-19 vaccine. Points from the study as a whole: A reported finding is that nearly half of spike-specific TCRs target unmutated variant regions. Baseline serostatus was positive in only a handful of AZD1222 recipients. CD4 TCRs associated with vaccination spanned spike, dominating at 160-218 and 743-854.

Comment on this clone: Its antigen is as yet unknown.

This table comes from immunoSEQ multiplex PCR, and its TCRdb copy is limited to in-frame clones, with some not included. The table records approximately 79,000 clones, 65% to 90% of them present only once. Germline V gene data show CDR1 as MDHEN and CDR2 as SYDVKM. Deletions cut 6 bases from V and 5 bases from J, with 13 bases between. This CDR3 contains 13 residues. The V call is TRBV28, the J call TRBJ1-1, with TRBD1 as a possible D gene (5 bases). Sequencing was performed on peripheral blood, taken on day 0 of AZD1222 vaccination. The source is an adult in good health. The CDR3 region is CASSPGTRTEAFF. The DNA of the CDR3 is TGTGCCAGCAGCCCCGGGACCAGGACTGAAGCTTTCTTT.